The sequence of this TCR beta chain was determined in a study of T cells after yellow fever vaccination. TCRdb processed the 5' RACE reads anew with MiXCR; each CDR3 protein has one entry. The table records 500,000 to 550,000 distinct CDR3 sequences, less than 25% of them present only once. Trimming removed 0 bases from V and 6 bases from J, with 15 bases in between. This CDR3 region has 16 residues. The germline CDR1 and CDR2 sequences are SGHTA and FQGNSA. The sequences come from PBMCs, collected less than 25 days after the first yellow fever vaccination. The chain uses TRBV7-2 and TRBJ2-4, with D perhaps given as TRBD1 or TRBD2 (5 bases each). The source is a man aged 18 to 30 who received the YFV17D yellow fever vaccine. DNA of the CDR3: TGTGCCAGCAGCTTAGCGAGCCGGGCTGGGGGAAACATTCAGTACTTC. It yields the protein CASSLASRAGGNIQYF.